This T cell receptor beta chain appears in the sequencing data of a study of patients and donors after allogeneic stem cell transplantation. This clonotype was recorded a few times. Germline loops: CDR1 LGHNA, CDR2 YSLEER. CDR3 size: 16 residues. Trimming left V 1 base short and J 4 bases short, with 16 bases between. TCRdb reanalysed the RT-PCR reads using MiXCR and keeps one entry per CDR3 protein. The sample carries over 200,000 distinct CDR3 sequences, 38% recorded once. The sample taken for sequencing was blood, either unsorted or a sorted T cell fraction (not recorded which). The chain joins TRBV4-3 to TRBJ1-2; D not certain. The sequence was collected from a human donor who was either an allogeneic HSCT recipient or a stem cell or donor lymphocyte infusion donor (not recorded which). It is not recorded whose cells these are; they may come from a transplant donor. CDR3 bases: TGCGCCAGCAGCCAAGCCTACCTAGACCTTTTCTATGGCTACACCTTC. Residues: CASSQAYLDLFYGYTF.